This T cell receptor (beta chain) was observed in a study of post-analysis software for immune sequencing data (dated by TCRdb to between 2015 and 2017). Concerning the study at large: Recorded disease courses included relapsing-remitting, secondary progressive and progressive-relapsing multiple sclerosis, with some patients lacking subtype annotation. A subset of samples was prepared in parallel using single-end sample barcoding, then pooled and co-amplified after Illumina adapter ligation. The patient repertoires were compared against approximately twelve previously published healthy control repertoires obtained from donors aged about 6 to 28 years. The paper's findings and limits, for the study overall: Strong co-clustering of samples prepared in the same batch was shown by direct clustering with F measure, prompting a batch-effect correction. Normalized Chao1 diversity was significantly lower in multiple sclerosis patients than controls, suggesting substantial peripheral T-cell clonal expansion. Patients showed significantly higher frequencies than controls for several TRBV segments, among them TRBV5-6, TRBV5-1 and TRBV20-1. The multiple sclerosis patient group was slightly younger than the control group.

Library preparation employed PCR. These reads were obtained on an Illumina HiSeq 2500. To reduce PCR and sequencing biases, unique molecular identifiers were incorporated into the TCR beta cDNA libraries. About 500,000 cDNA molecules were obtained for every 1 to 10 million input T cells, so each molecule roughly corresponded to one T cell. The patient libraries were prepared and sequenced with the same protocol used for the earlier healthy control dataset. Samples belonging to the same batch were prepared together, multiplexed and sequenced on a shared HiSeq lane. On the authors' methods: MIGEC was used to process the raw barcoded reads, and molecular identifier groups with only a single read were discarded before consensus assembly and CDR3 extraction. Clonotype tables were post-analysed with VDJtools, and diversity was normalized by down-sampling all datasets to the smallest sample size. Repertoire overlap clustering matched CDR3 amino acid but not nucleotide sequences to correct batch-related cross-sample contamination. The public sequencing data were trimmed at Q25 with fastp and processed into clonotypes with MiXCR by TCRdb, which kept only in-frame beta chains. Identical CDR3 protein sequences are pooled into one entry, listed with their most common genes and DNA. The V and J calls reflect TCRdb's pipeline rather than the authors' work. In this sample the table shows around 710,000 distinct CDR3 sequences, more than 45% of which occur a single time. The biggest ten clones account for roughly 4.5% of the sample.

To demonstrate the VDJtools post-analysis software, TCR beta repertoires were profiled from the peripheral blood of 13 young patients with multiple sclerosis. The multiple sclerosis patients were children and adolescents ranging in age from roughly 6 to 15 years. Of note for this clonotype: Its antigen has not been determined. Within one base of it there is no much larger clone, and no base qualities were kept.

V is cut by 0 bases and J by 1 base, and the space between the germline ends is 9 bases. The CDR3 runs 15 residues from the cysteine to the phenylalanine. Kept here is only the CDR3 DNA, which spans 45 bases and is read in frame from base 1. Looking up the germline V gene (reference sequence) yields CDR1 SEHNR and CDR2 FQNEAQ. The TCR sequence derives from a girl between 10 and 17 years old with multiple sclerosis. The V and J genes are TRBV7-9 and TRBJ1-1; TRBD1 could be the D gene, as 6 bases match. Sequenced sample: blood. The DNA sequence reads TGTGCCAGCAGCTTAGCCCAGGGGCCGAACACTGAAGCTTTCTTT. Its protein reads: CASSLAQGPNTEAFF.